This passage covers 19 T cell receptor beta chains from one sample sequenced in a study of blood T cell repertoires in COVID-19. Assay used: immunoSEQ multiplex PCR; TCRdb lists only in-frame clones, some missing. This table holds 200,000 to 250,000 clones, roughly 87% found once. The sample taken for sequencing was peripheral blood. These receptors all stem from a woman aged 18-29 years who had recovered from COVID-19.

The rearrangement links TRBV16 to TRBJ2-2; D perhaps matches TRBD1 (5 bases). Germline V gene data show CDR1 as KGHSY and CDR2 as FQNENV. This CDR3 is built from 13 residues. V was pared by 3 bases and J by 8 bases, with 10 bases between. Here the CDR3 DNA reads TGTGCCAGCAGCCACAACAGGATTGGGGAGCTGTTTTTT. This translates into CASSHNRIGELFF.

The V and J genes are TRBV19 and TRBJ1-4; tentative D call: TRBD1 (6 bases). Germline loops: CDR1 LNHDA, CDR2 SQIVND (reference sequence). The CDR3 extends over 15 amino acids. The germline V and J ends were trimmed by 5 bases and 7 bases, with 17 bases remaining between them. CDR3 sequence: CASSARTAFVEKLFF. CDR3 DNA sequence: TGTGCCAGTAGTGCGCGGACAGCTTTTGTTGAAAAACTGTTTTTT.

The chain links TRBV21-1 to TRBJ2-4; TRBD2 is the table's D call and was not checked against the DNA. TRBV21-1 is a documented pseudogene. The CDR3 covers 18 residues. In DNA form, the CDR3 reads TGTGCCAGCAGCAAAGGAACAAGCTGGAGAGTAGCCAAAAACATTCAGTACTTC. Encoded protein: CASSKGTSWRVAKNIQYF.

V and J are TRBV5-1 and TRBJ2-3, with a possible D match to TRBD2 (5 bases). Germline-derived CDR1 and CDR2 are SGHRS and YFSETQ. The CDR3 runs to 17 residues. V was shortened by 4 bases and J by 3 bases, with 21 bases between the two germline ends. The CDR3 here is CASSEKLGLSLTDTQYF. CDR3 DNA: TGCGCCAGCAGCGAGAAGTTAGGACTGTCCTTGACAGATACGCAGTATTTT. Drawing the rest from reference TRBV5-1 and TRBJ2-3, the complete variable domain is KAGVTQTPRYLIKTRGQQVTLSCSPISGHRSVSWYQQTPGQGLQFLFEYFSETQRNKGNFPGRFSGRQFSNSRSEMNVSTLELGDSALYLCASSEKLGLSLTDTQYFGPGTRLTVL.

V is TRBV6-6 and J is TRBJ2-7; D might be TRBD2 (5 bases). The CDR3 totals 20 residues. From germline, CDR1 is MNHNY and CDR2 SVGAGI (reference sequence). Trimming took off 6 bases at V and 2 bases at J, with 32 bases between the two ends. For the CDR3, the DNA is TGTGCCAGCAGCCATCCCCCCGAACCGGGGAAAGGCGAGGCACCCTACGAGCAGTACTTC. Translated: CASSHPPEPGKGEAPYEQYF.

J is TRBJ2-2 and V is TRBV29-1, with 7 bases lining up with TRBD1. Per germline, CDR1 SQVTM and CDR2 ANQGSEA. The CDR3 contains 13 residues. V shed 3 bases and J 6 bases; nucleotides not matched to a gene: 4. This chain's CDR3 is CSVDGTGAGELFF. In nucleotides, the CDR3 is TGCAGCGTTGACGGTACAGGGGCCGGGGAGCTGTTTTTT.

Concerning this clone: Other DNA variants within this sample encode the same CDR3. The rearrangement joins TRBV6-5 to TRBJ1-2, with D possibly matching TRBD1 (6 bases). Germline loops: CDR1 MNHEY, CDR2 SVGAGI. V lost 6 bases to trimming and J lost 7 bases, with 9 bases between them. This CDR3 contains 11 residues. CDR3 protein: CASSRGGGYTF. CDR3 DNA: TGTGCCAGCAGCCGAGGGGGTGGCTACACCTTC.

This chain connects TRBV5-5 to TRBJ1-6, with D possibly TRBD1 on 5 matching bases. The CDR3 is 14 amino acids. The V and J ends lost 2 bases and 13 bases respectively, with 16 bases between them. CDR1 and CDR2 from the germline V gene are SGHKS and YYEKEE (reference sequence). CDR3 bases: TGTGCCAGCAGCTTACAGGTGGATGCGACGCCCCTCCACTTT. Residues: CASSLQVDATPLHF.

The chain is built from TRBV20-1 and TRBJ2-1; 7 bases are a match to TRBD2. Germline lookup yields CDR1 DFQATT and CDR2 SNEGSKA (reference sequence). The CDR3 runs to 16 residues. V was clipped by 3 bases and J by 2 bases; unmatched bases: 10. The CDR3 reads CSASVRASGTYNEQFF. CDR3 DNA: TGCAGTGCTAGTGTCCGGGCTAGCGGAACCTACAATGAGCAGTTCTTC.

This clone was detected only once. This chain joins TRBV27 and TRBJ2-3; no clear D gene. V lost 5 bases and J lost 1, with 13 bases in between. Germline CDR1 is MNHEY and CDR2 is SMNVEV (reference sequence). There are 15 residues in the CDR3. The CDR3 protein is CASSQSSARTDTQYF. DNA for the CDR3: TGTGCCAGCAGTCAATCTAGTGCGCGCACAGATACGCAGTATTTT.

The V gene is TRBV6-5, the J gene TRBJ2-5; tentatively, D is TRBD2 (6 bases). The CDR3 runs to 14 residues. The V end lost 7 bases, the J end lost 3 bases, and 15 bases lay between the germline ends. CDR1 is MNHEY and CDR2 is SVGAGI in the germline V gene. The CDR3 bases are TGTGCCAGCATTGGGGGGAAGAGTAAAGAGACCCAGTACTTC. It translates to CASIGGKSKETQYF.

The rearrangement uses TRBV6-6 and TRBJ1-1, with 9 bases matching TRBD1. The germline gives CDR1 MNHNY, CDR2 SVGAGI (reference sequence). V shed 7 bases and J 11 bases; nucleotides not matched to a gene: 8. The CDR3 is made up of 12 amino acids. Here the CDR3 reads CASISYRGPAFF. The CDR3 DNA sequence: TGTGCCAGCATTTCTTACAGGGGGCCCGCTTTCTTT.

This rearrangement joins TRBV6-5 to TRBJ1-5; 9 bases line up with TRBD1. The CDR3 length is 14 residues. Germline V lookup: CDR1 MNHEY, CDR2 SVGAGI. V gave up 8 bases and J gave up 4 bases; unmatched junction bases: 6. The CDR3 bases are TGTGCCAGCGGAGGGACAGGGCTAAATCAGCCCCAGCATTTT. This gives the protein CASGGTGLNQPQHF.

The rearrangement joins TRBV11-2 to TRBJ1-6; weak D call: TRBD1 (5 bases). Germline V gives CDR1 SGHAT, CDR2 FQNNGV. V lost 0 bases and J 9 bases, leaving 12 bases between the germline ends. This CDR3 region has 15 residues. The CDR3: CASSLEWGPTSPLHF. The CDR3 DNA sequence: TGTGCCAGCAGCTTAGAATGGGGCCCCACTTCACCCCTCCACTTT.

This clone was seen only a few times. This chain connects TRBV25-1 to TRBJ2-3, with D uncertain. The CDR3 is made up of 10 amino acids. The V end was cut by 6 bases, the J end by 4 bases, with 2 bases between. CDR1 and CDR2 (germline): MGHDK, SYGVNS. CDR3 loop: CASSADTQYF. CDR3 bases: TGTGCCAGCAGCGCAGATACGCAGTATTTT.

The gene calls are TRBV7-3 and TRBJ2-7, with D possibly TRBD2 on 6 matching bases. The CDR3 spans 13 residues. V lost 5 bases and J lost 4, with 12 bases in between. CDR1 is SGHTA, CDR2 FQGTGA, per germline. As DNA, the CDR3 is TGTGCCAGCAGCCCGATGGGGGGATACGAGCAGTACTTC. Translating gives CASSPMGGYEQYF.

V gene TRBV4-1 combines with J gene TRBJ2-1; D unclear. The CDR3 totals 12 residues. The V and J ends lost 0 bases and 6 bases respectively, with 3 bases between them. From germline, CDR1 is MGHRA and CDR2 YSYEKL. The CDR3 nucleotides read TGCGCCAGCAGCCAAGACGGCAATGAGCAGTTCTTC. Amino acid sequence: CASSQDGNEQFF.

This chain uses TRBV24-1 with TRBJ2-5; no definite D call. Trimming took off 4 bases at V and 4 bases at J, with 3 bases between the two ends. CDR1 is KGHDR, CDR2 SFDVKD, per germline. CDR3 length: 11 amino acids. The CDR3 protein is CATSDRETQYF. Here the CDR3 DNA reads TGTGCCACCAGTGACCGAGAGACCCAGTACTTC.

The CDR3 DNA follows: TGTGCCAGCAGTTCGCCCGGACAGGGGGCGAACACTGAAGCTTTCTTT. Encoded protein: CASSSPGQGANTEAFF. This chain connects TRBV27 to TRBJ1-1, with 11 nucleotides matching TRBD1. Germline trimming cut 4 bases from V and 1 base from J; bases unmatched to any gene: 5. There are 16 residues in the CDR3. Germline CDR1 is MNHEY and CDR2 is SMNVEV (reference sequence).